This T cell receptor beta chain was obtained from a study of tumor-infiltrating lymphocytes in primary liver carcinoma. The study's findings and limits: Tumor-adjacent and tumor-blood pairs shared a smaller degree of overlap than tumor region pairs.

Germline CDR1 SQVTM, CDR2 ANQGSEA. The CDR3 contains 15 residues. This clonotype showed up just once. The antigen is not known. The junction departs from germline at one end; a sequencing error may be responsible. From roughly 20-30 mg of unsorted bulk tissue, DNA and RNA were co-extracted together. TCR beta cDNA came from about 500 ng total RNA, primed with a constant-region primer. Construction of TCR beta libraries relied on three successive nested multiplex PCR rounds employing slightly modified ARM-PCR. Investigators reported that the first two PCR rounds, at approximately 11 cycles each, used TRBV1-TRBV30 forward primers with a C-beta reverse primer. TCRdb redid the calling of the multiplex PCR reads with MiXCR, one entry per CDR3 protein. The sample carries 35,000 to 45,000 distinct CDR3 sequences, 75% recorded once.

This clonotype originated in a woman in her 30s with primary liver carcinoma and hepatitis B virus infection. This chain uses TRBV29-1 with TRBJ2-6; TRBD1 might be the D (5 bases). Sequencing was performed on tumor-adjacent normal liver tissue. CDR3 residues: CSVEQGTSGANILSF. CDR3 DNA sequence: TGCAGCGTTGAACAGGGAACCTCTGGGGCCAACATCCTGAGTTTC.